This TCR beta chain was profiled in a study of blood T cell repertoires in COVID-19. Overall study context: The samples span acute and convalescent COVID-19 from the United States, Italy and Spain. Sources were T cells, B-cell-depleted T cells, or PBMCs; the material itself was cDNA or gDNA.

Per the original data handling: Estimation of nucleated cell counts relied on the amplification of reference gene primers. The protocol was immunoSEQ multiplex PCR, while the TCRdb copy is restricted to in-frame clones and leaves out a portion. V and J calls and clone size are as listed in that table; D and trimming were resolved from the DNA. The table shows fewer than 70,000 clones, with roughly 80% occurring only once. The CDR3 is made up of 14 amino acids. Germline CDR1 MNHEY, CDR2 SMNVEV (reference sequence). Trimming shortened V by 6 bases and J by 2 bases, and 13 bases separated the two germline ends.

The specimen was peripheral blood. The chain links TRBV27 to TRBJ1-2; D is possibly TRBD1 (6 bases). The receptor was derived from a woman aged 80 or older with acute or convalescent COVID-19. The CDR3 bases are TGTGCCAGCAGCCGCAGGGGTTCCAACTATGGCTACACCTTC. It translates to CASSRRGSNYGYTF.